This T cell receptor beta chain was sequenced during a study of cytomegalovirus exposure and HLA in healthy donors. The PCR made use of 60 Vbeta and 13 Jbeta primers. Produced via immunoSEQ multiplex PCR; TCRdb's table is partial and in-frame only. The profile shows about 120,000 clones, around 76% of them singletons. There are 15 residues in the CDR3. CDR1 is MNHEY and CDR2 is SVGAGI in the germline V gene. V was clipped by 6 bases and J by 4 bases, with 13 bases between them. The sequencing input was PBMCs. This TCR was sampled from a man aged 45-65 years in good health and CMV-seropositive. This sequence joins TRBV6-5 and TRBJ1-6; D uncertain. The chain's CDR3 is CASSLTPNYNSPLHF. CDR3 bases: TGTGCCAGCAGCTTGACTCCAAATTATAATTCACCCCTCCACTTT.